The clone carrying this TCR beta chain was recorded only once. The method was immunoSEQ multiplex PCR; TCRdb's version includes in-frame clones alone and lacks a portion of them. The table shows 120,000 to 150,000 clones, with approximately 93% occurring only once. The sample comes from a study of control samples from healthy donors and cancer patients. CDR3 length: 14 amino acids. Germline CDR1 LNHDA, CDR2 SQIVND (reference sequence). The V end was cut by 2 bases, the J end by 0 bases, with 7 bases between. The sequenced material came from blood. This sequence originates from a man between 18 and 29 years old in good health. The genes are TRBV19 and TRBJ1-2; maybe TRBD1 (6 bases). CDR3 sequence reads: CASSINRANYGYTF. The CDR3 DNA follows: TGTGCCAGTAGTATAAACAGGGCTAACTATGGCTACACCTTC. The variable domain in full, completed from reference TRBV19 and TRBJ1-2, reads DGGITQSPKYLFRKEGQNVTLSCEQNLNHDAMYWYRQDPGQGLRLIYYSQIVNDFQKGDIAEGYSVSREKKESFPLTVTSAQKNPTAFYLCASSINRANYGYTFGSGTRLTVV.